Described below is a single T cell receptor beta chain sequence and its context. This sample is part of a study of cytomegalovirus exposure and HLA in healthy donors. Study-level information: An early release of data contained roughly 90 million unique TCRs, which came from HLA-typed donors. Assignment to the Caucasian-associated ancestry cluster applied to less than 85% of the approximately 420 genotyped donors.

The length of the CDR3 is 15 residues. Germline lookup yields CDR1 SGDLS and CDR2 YYNGEE. Trimming removed 0 bases from V and 0 bases from J, with 9 bases in between. Researchers ran the PCR with 60 Vbeta and 13 Jbeta primers. TCRdb's table, derived via immunoSEQ multiplex PCR, lists solely in-frame clones and lacks some. The sample contains around 170,000 clones, about 84% of which appear only once. Each donor's status was that of a healthy bone marrow donor. The specimen was PBMCs. The origin of this receptor is a man in his fifties or sixties in good health and CMV-seronegative. The rearrangement links TRBV9 to TRBJ1-1, with D perhaps TRBD1 (5 bases). The CDR3: CASSVDDRMNTEAFF. The CDR3 DNA reads TGTGCCAGCAGCGTAGATGACAGAATGAACACTGAAGCTTTCTTT.